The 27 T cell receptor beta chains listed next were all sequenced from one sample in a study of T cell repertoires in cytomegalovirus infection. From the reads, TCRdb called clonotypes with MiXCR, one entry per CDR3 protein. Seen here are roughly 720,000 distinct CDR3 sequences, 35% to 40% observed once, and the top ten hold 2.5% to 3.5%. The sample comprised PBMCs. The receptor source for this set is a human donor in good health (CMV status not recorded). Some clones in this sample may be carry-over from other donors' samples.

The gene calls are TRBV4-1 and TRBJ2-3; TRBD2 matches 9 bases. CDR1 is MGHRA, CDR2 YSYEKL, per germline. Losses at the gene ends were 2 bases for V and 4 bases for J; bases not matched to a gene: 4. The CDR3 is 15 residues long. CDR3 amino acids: CASSQSRGGADTQYF. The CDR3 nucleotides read TGCGCCAGCAGCCAATCCCGCGGGGGGGCAGATACGCAGTATTTT.

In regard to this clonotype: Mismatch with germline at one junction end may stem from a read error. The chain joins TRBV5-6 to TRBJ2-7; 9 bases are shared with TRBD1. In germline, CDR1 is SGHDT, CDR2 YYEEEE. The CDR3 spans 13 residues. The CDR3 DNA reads TGTGCCAGCAGGGGGACAGGGTCCTACGATCAGTACTTC. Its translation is CASRGTGSYDQYF.

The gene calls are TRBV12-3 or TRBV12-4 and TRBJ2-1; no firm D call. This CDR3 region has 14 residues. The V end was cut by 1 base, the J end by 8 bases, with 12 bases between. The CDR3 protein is CASSLVGRSHEQFF. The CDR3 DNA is TGTGCCAGCAGTTTAGTTGGTAGGTCCCATGAGCAGTTCTTC.

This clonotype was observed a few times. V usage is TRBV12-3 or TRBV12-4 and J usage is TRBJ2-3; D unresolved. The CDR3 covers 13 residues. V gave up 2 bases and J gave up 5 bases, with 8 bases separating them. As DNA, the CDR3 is TGTGCCAGCAGTTTAACGTTCGAAGATACGCAGTATTTT. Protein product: CASSLTFEDTQYF.

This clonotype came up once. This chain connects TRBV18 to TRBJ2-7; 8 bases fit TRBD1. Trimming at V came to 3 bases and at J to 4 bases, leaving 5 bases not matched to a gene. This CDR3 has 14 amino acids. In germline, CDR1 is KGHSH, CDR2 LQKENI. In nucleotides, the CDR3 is TGTGCCAGCTCACCCGGGGACAGGAAATACGAGCAGTACTTC. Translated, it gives CASSPGDRKYEQYF.

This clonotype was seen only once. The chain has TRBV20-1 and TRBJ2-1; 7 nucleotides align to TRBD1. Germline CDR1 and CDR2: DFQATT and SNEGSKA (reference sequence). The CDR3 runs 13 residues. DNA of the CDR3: TGCAGGGCGACAGGGATCGGGAAAAATGAGCAGTTCTTC. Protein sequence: CRATGIGKNEQFF.

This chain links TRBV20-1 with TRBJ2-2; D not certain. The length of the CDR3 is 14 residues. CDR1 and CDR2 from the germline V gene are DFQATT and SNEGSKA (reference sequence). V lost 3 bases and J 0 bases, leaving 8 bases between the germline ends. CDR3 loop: CSARPLANTGELFF. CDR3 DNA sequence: TGCAGTGCTAGGCCCCTAGCGAACACCGGGGAGCTGTTTTTT.

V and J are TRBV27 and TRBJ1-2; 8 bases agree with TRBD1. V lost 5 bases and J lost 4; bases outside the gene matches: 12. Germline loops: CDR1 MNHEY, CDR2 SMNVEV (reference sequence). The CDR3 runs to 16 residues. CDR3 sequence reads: CASSPGGGGGGYGYTF. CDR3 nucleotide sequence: TGTGCCAGCAGTCCAGGGGGCGGTGGAGGTGGCTATGGCTACACCTTC.

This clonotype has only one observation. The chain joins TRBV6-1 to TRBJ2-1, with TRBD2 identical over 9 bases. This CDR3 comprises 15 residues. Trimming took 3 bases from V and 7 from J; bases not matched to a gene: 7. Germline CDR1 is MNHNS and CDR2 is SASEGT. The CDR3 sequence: CASSDLASGANEQFF. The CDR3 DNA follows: TGTGCCAGCAGTGACCTGGCTAGCGGGGCTAATGAGCAGTTCTTC.

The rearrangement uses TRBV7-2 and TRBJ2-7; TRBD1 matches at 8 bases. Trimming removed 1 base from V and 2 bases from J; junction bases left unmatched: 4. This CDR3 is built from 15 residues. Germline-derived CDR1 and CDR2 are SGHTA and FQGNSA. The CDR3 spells CASSLVGTGAYEQYF. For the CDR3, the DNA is TGTGCCAGCAGCTTAGTAGGGACAGGCGCCTACGAGCAGTACTTC.

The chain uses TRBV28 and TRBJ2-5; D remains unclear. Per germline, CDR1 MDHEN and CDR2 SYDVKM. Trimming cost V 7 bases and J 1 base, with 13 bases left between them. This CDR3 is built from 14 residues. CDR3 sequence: CASTIPEFQETQYF. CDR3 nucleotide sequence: TGTGCCAGCACTATCCCGGAGTTCCAAGAGACCCAGTACTTC.

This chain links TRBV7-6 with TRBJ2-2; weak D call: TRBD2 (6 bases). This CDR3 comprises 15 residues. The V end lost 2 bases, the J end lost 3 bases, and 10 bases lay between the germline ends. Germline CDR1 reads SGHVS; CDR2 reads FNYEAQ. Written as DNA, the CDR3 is TGTGCCAGCAGCTTACGACAGCGGGACACCGGGGAGCTGTTTTTT. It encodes CASSLRQRDTGELFF.

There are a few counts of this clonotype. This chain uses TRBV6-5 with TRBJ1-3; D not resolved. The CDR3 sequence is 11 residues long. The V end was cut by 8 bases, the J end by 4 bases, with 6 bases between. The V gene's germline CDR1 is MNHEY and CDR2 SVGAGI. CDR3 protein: CASAVGNTIYF. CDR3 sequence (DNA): TGTGCCAGCGCCGTAGGAAACACCATATATTTT.

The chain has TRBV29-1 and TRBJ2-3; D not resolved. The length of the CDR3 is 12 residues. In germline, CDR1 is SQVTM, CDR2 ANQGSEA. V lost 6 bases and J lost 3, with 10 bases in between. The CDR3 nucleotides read TGCAGCGTACAAGTGGGAACAGATACGCAGTATTTT. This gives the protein CSVQVGTDTQYF.

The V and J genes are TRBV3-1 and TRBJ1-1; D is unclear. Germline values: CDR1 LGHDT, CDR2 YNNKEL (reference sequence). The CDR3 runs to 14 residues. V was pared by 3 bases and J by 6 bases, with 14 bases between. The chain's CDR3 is CASSHSDLSAEAFF. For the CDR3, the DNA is TGTGCCAGCAGCCACTCGGACCTGTCGGCTGAAGCTTTCTTT.

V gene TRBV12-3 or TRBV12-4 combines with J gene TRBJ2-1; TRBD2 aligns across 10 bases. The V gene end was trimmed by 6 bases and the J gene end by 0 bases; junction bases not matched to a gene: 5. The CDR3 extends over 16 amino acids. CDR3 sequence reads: CASSGLADSSYNEQFF. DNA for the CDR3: TGTGCCAGCAGCGGACTAGCGGATTCCTCCTACAATGAGCAGTTCTTC.

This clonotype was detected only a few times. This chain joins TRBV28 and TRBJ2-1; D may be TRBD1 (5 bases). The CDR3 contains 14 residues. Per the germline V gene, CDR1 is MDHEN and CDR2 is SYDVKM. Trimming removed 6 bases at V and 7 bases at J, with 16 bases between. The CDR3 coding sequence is TGTGCCAGCAGCTATTCAGGGATTACGAATGAGCAGTTCTTC. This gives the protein CASSYSGITNEQFF.

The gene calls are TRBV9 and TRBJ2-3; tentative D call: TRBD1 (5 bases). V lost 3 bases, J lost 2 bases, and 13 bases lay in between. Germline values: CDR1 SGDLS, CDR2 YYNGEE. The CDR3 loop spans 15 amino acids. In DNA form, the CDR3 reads TGTGCCAGCAGCGCCGCAGACAGAACCACAGATACGCAGTATTTT. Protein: CASSAADRTTDTQYF.

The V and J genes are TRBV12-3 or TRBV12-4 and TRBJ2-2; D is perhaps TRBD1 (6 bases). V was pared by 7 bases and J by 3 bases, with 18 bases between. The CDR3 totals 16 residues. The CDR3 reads CASTKEGVLDTGELFF. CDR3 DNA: TGTGCCAGCACCAAAGAGGGGGTCCTTGACACCGGGGAGCTGTTTTTT.

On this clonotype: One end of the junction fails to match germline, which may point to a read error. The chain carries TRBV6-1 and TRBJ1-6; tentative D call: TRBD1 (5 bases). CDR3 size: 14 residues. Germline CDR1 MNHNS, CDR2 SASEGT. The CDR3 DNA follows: TGTGCCAGCAGTGAGAGGGGTCCGGATTCACCCCTCCAATTT. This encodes CASSERGPDSPLQF.

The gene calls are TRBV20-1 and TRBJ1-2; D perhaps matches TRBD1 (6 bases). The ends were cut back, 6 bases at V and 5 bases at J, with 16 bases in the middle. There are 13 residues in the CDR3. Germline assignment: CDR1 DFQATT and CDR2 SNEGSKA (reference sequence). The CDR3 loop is CSAEGGLGYGYTF. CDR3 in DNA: TGCAGTGCGGAGGGGGGGCTCGGTTATGGCTACACCTTC.

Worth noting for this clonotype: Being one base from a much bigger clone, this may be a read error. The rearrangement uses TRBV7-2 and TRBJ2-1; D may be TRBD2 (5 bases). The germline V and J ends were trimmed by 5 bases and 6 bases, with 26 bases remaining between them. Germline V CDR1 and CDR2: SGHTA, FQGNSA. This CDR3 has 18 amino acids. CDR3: CASSIPLRSRGNLNEQFF. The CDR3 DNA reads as TGTGCCAGCAGCATTCCTCTTCGATCGCGAGGGAACCTCAATGAGCAGTTCTTC. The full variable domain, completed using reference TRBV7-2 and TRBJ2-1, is GAGVSQSPSNKVTEKGKDVELRCDPISGHTALYWYRQSLGQGLEFLIYFQGNSAPDKSGLPSDRFSAERTGGSVSTLTIQRTQQEDSAVYLCASSIPLRSRGNLNEQFFGPGTRLTVL.

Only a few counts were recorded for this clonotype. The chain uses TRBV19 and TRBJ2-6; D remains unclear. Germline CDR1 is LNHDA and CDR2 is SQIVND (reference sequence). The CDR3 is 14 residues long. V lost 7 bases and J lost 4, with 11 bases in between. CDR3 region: CASTHIAGANVLTF. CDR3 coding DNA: TGTGCCAGTACGCACATTGCCGGGGCCAACGTCCTGACTTTC.

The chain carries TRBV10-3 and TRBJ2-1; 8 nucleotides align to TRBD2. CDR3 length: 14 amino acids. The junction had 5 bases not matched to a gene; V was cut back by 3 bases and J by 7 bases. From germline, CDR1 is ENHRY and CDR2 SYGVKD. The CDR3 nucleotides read TGTGCCATCAGTGATACCGGGACTAGTAATGAGCAGTTCTTC. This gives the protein CAISDTGTSNEQFF.

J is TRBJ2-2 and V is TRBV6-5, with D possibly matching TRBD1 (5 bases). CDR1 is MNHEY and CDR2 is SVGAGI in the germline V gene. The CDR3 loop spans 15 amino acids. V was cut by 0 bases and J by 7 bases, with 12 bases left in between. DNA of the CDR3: TGTGCCAGCAGTTACTCTCCAGGGCGTAACGGGGAGCTGTTTTTT. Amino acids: CASSYSPGRNGELFF.

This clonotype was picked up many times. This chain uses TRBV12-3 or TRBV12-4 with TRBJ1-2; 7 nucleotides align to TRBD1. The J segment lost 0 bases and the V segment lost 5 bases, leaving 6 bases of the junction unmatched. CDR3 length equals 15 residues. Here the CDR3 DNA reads TGTGCCAGCAGTCCGACTCAGGGGGCTAACTATGGCTACACCTTC. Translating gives CASSPTQGANYGYTF.

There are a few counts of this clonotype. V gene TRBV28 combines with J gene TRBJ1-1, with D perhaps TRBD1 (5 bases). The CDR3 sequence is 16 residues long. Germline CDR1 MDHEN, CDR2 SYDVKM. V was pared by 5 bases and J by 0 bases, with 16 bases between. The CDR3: CASSPPTDSMNTEAFF. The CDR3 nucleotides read TGTGCCAGCAGTCCCCCAACCGACAGCATGAACACTGAAGCTTTCTTT.